This T cell receptor (beta chain) was captured in a study of blood T cell repertoires in COVID-19. Across the whole study: From the United States, Italy and Spain came samples of acute and convalescent COVID-19.

In the source study's methods: The assay estimated nucleated cells by amplifying reference gene primers. Measured with immunoSEQ multiplex PCR; TCRdb has only the in-frame clones, and not every one. V and J calls plus clone size are reproduced from that table; the DNA served to infer D and trimming. Found here are 150,000 to 200,000 clones, roughly 88% of them singletons; the top ten hold roughly 4.2%. The CDR3 is 14 amino acids. The V gene's germline CDR1 is SNHLY and CDR2 FYNNEI. V lost 7 bases, J lost 6 bases, and 6 bases stayed unmatched. The chain links TRBV2 to TRBJ1-6, with TRBD1 matching 7 bases. This sequence was found in a young woman with acute or convalescent COVID-19. The sample comprised peripheral blood. The CDR3 bases are TGTGCCAGCACCCTGGACAGGACTAATTCACCCCTCCACTTT. It encodes CASTLDRTNSPLHF. Filled out from reference TRBV2 and TRBJ1-6, the complete variable domain reads EPEVTQTPSHQVTQMGQEVILRCVPISNHLYFYWYRQILGQKVEFLVSFYNNEISEKSEIFDDQFSVERPDGSNFTLKIRSTKLEDSAMYFCASTLDRTNSPLHFGNGTRLTVT.